What follows are 29 T cell receptor beta chains derived from one specimen sequenced in a study of CD8+CD57+ T cells in acquired aplastic anemia. Genomic DNA templated the TCR beta VDJ and CDR3 profiling. TCRdb recomputed calls from the reads with MiXCR, one row per CDR3 protein. The repertoire holds roughly 420,000 distinct CDR3 sequences, with just under 70% as singletons. The sequenced material came from sorted CD4+, CD8+, or CD8+CD57+ T cells (not recorded which) from PBMCs. Every receptor here comes from a human donor in good health, serving as a control.

This clonotype has at least ten counts. The chain carries TRBV19 and TRBJ1-4; D not certain. Trimming stripped 4 bases from V and 2 bases from J, with 11 bases between. CDR1 and CDR2 (germline): LNHDA, SQIVND (reference sequence). This CDR3 comprises 15 residues. CDR3 amino acids: CASSKRTGTNEKLFF. The DNA for the CDR3 is TGTGCCAGTAGTAAGCGAACCGGGACTAATGAAAAACTGTTTTTT.

The chain couples TRBV7-2 to TRBJ1-2; D not resolved. Germline CDR1 reads SGHTA; CDR2 reads FQGNSA. V lost 10 bases and J lost 4, with 22 bases in between. This CDR3 comprises 15 residues. Written as DNA, the CDR3 is TGTGCCACGACCCCAGGAGGCTCAATCCCCTATGGCTACACCTTC. Translated: CATTPGGSIPYGYTF.

This clonotype was seen ten or more times. The chain carries TRBV9 and TRBJ2-5; 9 nucleotides agree with TRBD2. V shed 3 bases and J 5 bases; nucleotides not matched to a gene: 11. The CDR3 consists of 16 residues. The germline CDR1 and CDR2 sequences are SGDLS and YYNGEE. The CDR3 sequence is CASSAGTSWVRETQYF. In DNA form, the CDR3 reads TGTGCCAGCAGCGCAGGGACTAGCTGGGTGCGGGAGACCCAGTACTTC.

The sample holds many counts of this clonotype. This rearrangement joins TRBV5-1 to TRBJ2-5; TRBD1 is a possible D gene (5 bases). The V gene lost 7 bases and the J gene lost 0 bases, with 13 bases spanning the gap. The CDR3 length is 14 residues. The germline CDR1 and CDR2 sequences are SGHRS and YFSETQ. CDR3 bases: TGCGCCAGCGCCCTGGGGCAACACCAAGAGACCCAGTACTTC. It encodes CASALGQHQETQYF.

This clonotype was seen many times. V gene TRBV10-3 combines with J gene TRBJ2-1; TRBD2 matches 11 bases. The CDR3 is 15 amino acids. CDR1 and CDR2 from the germline V gene are ENHRY and SYGVKD. Trimming removed 3 bases from V and 8 bases from J; junction bases left unmatched: 6. The chain's CDR3 is CAISDSGGALDEQFF. The CDR3 DNA sequence: TGTGCCATCAGTGATAGCGGGGGGGCCTTAGATGAGCAGTTCTTC.

This chain links TRBV29-1 with TRBJ1-2, with D perhaps TRBD1 (5 bases). CDR1 SQVTM and CDR2 ANQGSEA come from the germline V gene. The CDR3 spans 14 residues. V lost 2 bases, J lost 0 bases, and 10 bases lay in between. CDR3 DNA: TGCAGCGTTGAAAGAGGGACGGCTAACTATGGCTACACCTTC. Translated, it gives CSVERGTANYGYTF.

This clonotype was seen at least ten times. V gene TRBV4-2 combines with J gene TRBJ1-6; tentatively, D is TRBD1 (5 bases). This CDR3 comprises 17 residues. V was shortened by 3 bases and J by 0 bases, with 12 bases between the two germline ends. CDR1 and CDR2 from the germline V gene are LGHNA and YNFKEQ. The CDR3 coding sequence is TGTGCCAGCAGCCAGAAGACAGTTAGCTCCTATAATTCACCCCTCCACTTT. It yields the protein CASSQKTVSSYNSPLHF.

This chain links TRBV10-3 with TRBJ2-7, with 9 positions matching TRBD1. The CDR3 covers 14 residues. The V gene's germline CDR1 is ENHRY and CDR2 SYGVKD. V shed 10 bases and J 2 bases; nucleotides not matched to a gene: 9. The chain's CDR3 is CASRSQGATYEQYF. The CDR3 coding sequence is TGTGCCAGCAGGTCACAGGGGGCCACCTACGAGCAGTACTTC.

This clonotype was observed a few times. The V and J genes are TRBV2 and TRBJ1-5; no reliable D call. CDR1 SNHLY and CDR2 FYNNEI come from the germline V gene. V was trimmed by 3 bases and J by 0 bases, leaving 9 bases between them. The CDR3 is made up of 15 amino acids. The CDR3 region has the DNA TGTGCCAGCAGTGAGGAGGGAAATAGCAATCAGCCCCAGCATTTT. It translates to CASSEEGNSNQPQHF.

Many counts were recorded for this clonotype. The chain combines TRBV30 with TRBJ1-1; D remains unclear. The CDR3 totals 14 residues. V was clipped by 2 bases and J by 4 bases, with 14 bases between them. Germline V gives CDR1 GTSNPN, CDR2 SVGIG (reference sequence). CDR3 sequence (DNA): TGTGCCTGGAGTACGGGTCAGATGGGCACTGAAGCTTTCTTT. It yields the protein CAWSTGQMGTEAFF.

The rearrangement joins TRBV7-2 to TRBJ2-7; TRBD1 is a possible D gene (6 bases). Trimming shortened V by 6 bases and J by 11 bases, and 20 bases separated the two germline ends. The CDR3 is made up of 13 amino acids. Germline values: CDR1 SGHTA, CDR2 FQGNSA. The chain's CDR3 is CASSQGRLNAEYF. CDR3 coding DNA: TGTGCCAGCAGTCAGGGGCGATTGAACGCGGAGTACTTC.

A remark on this clonotype: The conserved final phenylalanine or tryptophan is absent from the CDR3, which likely points to a read error. The V and J genes are TRBV15 and TRBJ1-2; D unclear. Germline lookup yields CDR1 LNHNV and CDR2 YYDKDF (reference sequence). The CDR3 length is 13 residues. The CDR3 bases are TGCGCCACCAGCTTGCGTAGGGAGCAAGGCTACACCCTC. This codes for CATSLRREQGYTL.

Concerning this clonotype: At one boundary the junction diverges from the germline segment, which might be a read error. This chain joins TRBV9 and TRBJ2-3, with a tentative D call TRBD1 (7 bases). The germline V gene has CDR1 SGDLS and CDR2 YYNGEE. The CDR3 length is 15 residues. The CDR3 is CASKRGTASTATQYF. In DNA, the CDR3 is TGTGCCAGCAAGCGCGGGACAGCTAGCACAGCTACGCAGTATTTT.

This clonotype was counted many times. This chain links TRBV7-8 with TRBJ2-1; 15 bases map to TRBD2. The junction had 7 bases not matched to a gene; V was cut back by 1 base and J by 0 bases. CDR3 length: 20 amino acids. The germline CDR1 and CDR2 sequences are SGHVS and FQNEAQ. In nucleotides, the CDR3 is TGTGCCAGCAGCTTAGAGGGACTAGCGGGGGGCCGCAGCTCCTACAATGAGCAGTTCTTC. It yields the protein CASSLEGLAGGRSSYNEQFF.

V gene TRBV20-1 combines with J gene TRBJ1-1; 8 positions match TRBD1. This CDR3 comprises 13 residues. J was trimmed by 4 bases and V by 6 bases; bases with no gene match: 7. CDR1 DFQATT and CDR2 SNEGSKA come from the germline V gene (reference sequence). The CDR3 spells CSAWTGKITEAFF. The CDR3 DNA sequence: TGCAGTGCCTGGACAGGGAAGATCACTGAAGCTTTCTTT.

Turning to this clonotype: The final CDR3 position lacks the conserved phenylalanine or tryptophan, pointing to a likely read error. The rearrangement links TRBV5-6 to TRBJ1-1; no firm D call. This CDR3 contains 15 residues. The germline CDR1 and CDR2 sequences are SGHDT and YYEEEE. V gave up 1 base and J gave up 1 base, with 11 bases separating them. The CDR3 DNA reads TGTGCCAGCAGCTTGTACGGAGCGGCGAACACTGAAGCTTTCCTT. Its protein is CASSLYGAANTEAFL.

The rearrangement uses TRBV29-1 and TRBJ2-1; D is undetermined. Trimming pared 4 bases from V and 7 bases from J, leaving 11 bases between. Germline assignment: CDR1 SQVTM and CDR2 ANQGSEA. CDR3 length: 12 amino acids. CDR3 region: CSVARDLNEQFF. CDR3 bases: TGCAGCGTTGCAAGGGATTTAAATGAGCAGTTCTTC.

This clonotype was recorded a few times. This rearrangement joins TRBV7-4 to TRBJ2-3, with D possibly TRBD2 on 5 matching bases. Trimming took off 6 bases at V and 4 bases at J, with 11 bases between the two ends. Looked up from germline, CDR1 is SGHVT and CDR2 is SQSDAQ. The CDR3 totals 13 residues. The CDR3 protein is CASREAGADTQYF. The CDR3 DNA is TGTGCCAGCAGGGAAGCCGGGGCAGATACGCAGTATTTT.

J is TRBJ2-1 and V is TRBV15, with D perhaps TRBD2 (6 bases). The DNA end is a closer match to TRBJ2-7, so the J assignment may be wrong. The length of the CDR3 is 16 residues. The germline V gene has CDR1 LNHNV and CDR2 YYDKDF (reference sequence). The CDR3 sequence is CASSRDRTSGHEAQYF. The DNA of the CDR3 is TGTGCCAGCTCCAGAGATCGGACAAGCGGGCACGAGGCGCAGTACTTC.

This chain connects TRBV24-1 to TRBJ2-7; 7 bases agree with TRBD2. CDR3 size: 15 residues. Germline V gives CDR1 KGHDR, CDR2 SFDVKD. V shed 4 bases, J shed 7 bases, and the junction held 12 bases outside the gene matches. The CDR3 protein is CATSDAAGTDGEQYF. In nucleotides, the CDR3 is TGTGCCACCAGTGACGCAGCGGGAACTGACGGGGAGCAGTACTTC.

In its sample, this clonotype was seen once. The chain is built from TRBV9 and TRBJ2-2, with 8 bases matching TRBD2. The germline V gene has CDR1 SGDLS and CDR2 YYNGEE. With V trimmed by 4 bases and J by 10 bases, 18 bases remained unmatched. The CDR3 loop spans 17 amino acids. CDR3 amino acids: CASSLASGLLGIPELFF. The CDR3 DNA reads TGTGCCAGCAGCTTGGCTAGCGGGCTTCTGGGAATACCGGAGCTGTTTTTT.

Note on this clonotype: A read error may produce the germline difference seen at one junction end. This chain joins TRBV2 and TRBJ1-6; D remains unclear. Germline CDR1 SNHLY, CDR2 FYNNEI. The CDR3 is 13 residues long. The CDR3 DNA follows: TGTGCCAGCAGGGGTAGCTATAATTCGCCCCCCCACTTT. Encoded protein: CASRGSYNSPPHF.

The rearrangement joins TRBV2 to TRBJ2-5, with a possible D match to TRBD2 (6 bases). The CDR3 has 14 amino acids. Germline CDR1 is SNHLY and CDR2 is FYNNEI. Trimming took off 6 bases at V and 3 bases at J, with 14 bases between the two ends. The CDR3 nucleotides read TGTGCCAGCAGGGAACGGGACTCAAAAGAGACCCAGTACTTC. Protein product: CASRERDSKETQYF.

V usage is TRBV7-3 and J usage is TRBJ1-6, with D perhaps TRBD1 (6 bases). Germline CDR1 SGHTA, CDR2 FQGTGA. With 1 base removed from V and 18 bases from J, the gap between germline ends came to 22 bases. The CDR3 spans 15 residues. The CDR3 here is CASSLMGGGAYGYHF. The CDR3 region has the DNA TGTGCCAGCAGCTTAATGGGGGGGGGGGCGTATGGCTACCACTTT.

This clonotype was seen more than once but under ten times. The CDR3, as DNA: TGTGCCAGCAGCCAAGGCGGGGGGGCCAACATTCAGTACTTC. It specifies CASSQGGGANIQYF. The chain carries TRBV3-1 and TRBJ2-4; 9 positions match TRBD2. Germline CDR1 LGHDT, CDR2 YNNKEL (reference sequence). This CDR3 comprises 14 residues. The junction had 2 bases not matched to a gene; V was cut back by 1 base and J by 7 bases. Filled out from reference TRBV3-1 and TRBJ2-4, the complete variable domain reads DTAVSQTPKYLVTQMGNDKSIKCEQNLGHDTMYWYKQDSKKFLKIMFSYNNKELIINETVPNRFSPKSPDKAHLNLHINSLELGDSAVYFCASSQGGGANIQYFGAGTRLSVL.

The chain is built from TRBV7-2 and TRBJ2-3; TRBD1 is a possible D gene (5 bases). This CDR3 spans 16 amino acids. The germline V and J ends were trimmed by 1 base and 11 bases, with 22 bases remaining between them. Germline CDR1 and CDR2: SGHTA and FQGNSA. Here the CDR3 DNA reads TGTGCCAGCAGCTTAGGGATATCTGGGGCCAACGTCCTGCAGTATTTT. It codes for CASSLGISGANVLQYF.

Concerning this clonotype: The junction departs from the called germline gene at one end, perhaps through a read error. The chain is built from TRBV5-1 and TRBJ1-6; D gene uncertain. This CDR3 spans 13 amino acids. Germline V gene data show CDR1 as SGHRS and CDR2 as YFSETQ. Here the CDR3 reads CASSLGVASPLHF. CDR3 nucleotides: TGTGCCAGCAGCCTCGGCGTGGCGTCACCCCTCCACTTT.

This clonotype showed up just once. The V and J genes are TRBV5-4 and TRBJ2-3, with 9 bases that match TRBD2. Germline CDR1 SGHNT, CDR2 YYREEE (reference sequence). The ends lost 3 bases at V and 0 bases at J; junction bases unmatched: 2. This CDR3 spans 15 amino acids. The CDR3 DNA reads as TGTGCCAGCAGCTCCCTAGCGGGGAGCACAGATACGCAGTATTTT. Encoded protein: CASSSLAGSTDTQYF.

This clonotype was detected only a few times. Here the CDR3 DNA reads TGCAGCGTTCTTATGAGAACCTACGAGCAGTACTTC. It codes for CSVLMRTYEQYF. The V gene is TRBV29-1, the J gene TRBJ2-7, with unresolved D. The CDR3 contains 12 residues. V shed 5 bases and J shed 2 bases, with 10 bases lying between them. The germline V gene encodes CDR1 SQVTM and CDR2 ANQGSEA.